The 14 T cell receptor beta chains listed next were all sequenced from one sample in a study of control samples from healthy donors and cancer patients. The table came from immunoSEQ multiplex PCR; TCRdb's copy has only in-frame clones and leaves some out. Seen here are some 74,000 clones, about 95% observed once, and the top ten hold approximately 2.5%. Sequenced: blood. The receptors were gathered from a woman aged 30 to 39 in good health.

The DNA of the CDR3 is TGTGCCAGCAGCTTGACCGAGGGATTGGGGCTGTTTTTT. This translates into CASSLTEGLGLFF. The chain combines TRBV5-5 with TRBJ2-2, with D possibly being TRBD2 (5 bases). This CDR3 is built from 13 residues. Trimming removed 1 base at V and 13 bases at J, with 14 bases between. Germline V CDR1 and CDR2: SGHKS, YYEKEE (reference sequence).

The chain recombines TRBV5-1 with TRBJ1-1; 11 nucleotides match TRBD1. Germline CDR1 SGHRS, CDR2 YFSETQ. The CDR3 length is 18 residues. The ends lost 4 bases at V and 4 bases at J; junction bases unmatched: 15. The CDR3 region is CASSQSPRTGGEGTEAFF. In nucleotides, the CDR3 is TGCGCCAGCAGCCAATCGCCGAGGACAGGGGGCGAAGGCACTGAAGCTTTCTTT.

V usage is TRBV5-1 and J usage is TRBJ1-2; no firm D call. The germline V gene encodes CDR1 SGHRS and CDR2 YFSETQ. The CDR3 length is 12 residues. The V gene lost 0 bases and the J gene lost 7 bases, with 7 bases spanning the gap. CDR3 nucleotides: TGCGCCAGCAGCTTGGACATTTCTGGCTACACCTTC. Translation gives CASSLDISGYTF. Full variable domain (rest looked up from reference TRBV5-1 and TRBJ1-2): KAGVTQTPRYLIKTRGQQVTLSCSPISGHRSVSWYQQTPGQGLQFLFEYFSETQRNKGNFPGRFSGRQFSNSRSEMNVSTLELGDSALYLCASSLDISGYTFGSGTRLTVV.

This clone has a single count. The chain uses TRBV6-5 and TRBJ1-1; D is unresolved. Trimming removed 11 bases at V and 5 bases at J, with 18 bases between. Germline CDR1 is MNHEY and CDR2 is SVGAGI. This CDR3 has 13 amino acids. The CDR3 loop reads CACRAPRETEAFF. The DNA for the CDR3 is TGTGCCTGCCGGGCCCCACGTGAGACTGAAGCTTTCTTT.

The V gene is TRBV6-5, the J gene TRBJ1-4, with unresolved D. V was cut by 4 bases and J by 6 bases, with 12 bases left in between. In germline, CDR1 is MNHEY, CDR2 SVGAGI. This CDR3 is 14 amino acids long. CDR3 bases: TGTGCCAGCAGTTCTCAAGGGCTCGATGAAAAACTGTTTTTT. Translation: CASSSQGLDEKLFF.

This clone was seen once. The chain employs TRBV30 and TRBJ1-2, with a tentative D call TRBD1 (5 bases). Germline loops: CDR1 GTSNPN, CDR2 SVGIG (reference sequence). V lost 3 bases to trimming and J lost 4 bases, with 15 bases between them. This CDR3 has 14 residues. The CDR3 reads CAWRGGTGPYGYTF. For the CDR3, the DNA is TGTGCCTGGAGGGGGGGTACAGGCCCCTATGGCTACACCTTC. Full variable domain (missing parts from reference TRBV30 and TRBJ1-2): SQTIHQWPATLVQPVGSPLSLECTVEGTSNPNLYWYRQAAGRGLQLLFYSVGIGQISSEVPQNLSASRPQDRQFILSSKKLLLSDSGFYLCAWRGGTGPYGYTFGSGTRLTVV.

V usage is TRBV28 and J usage is TRBJ1-2; no firm D call. This CDR3 has 11 amino acids. Germline V gives CDR1 MDHEN, CDR2 SYDVKM. V was pared by 7 bases and J by 1 base, with 4 bases between. CDR3 bases: TGTGCCAGCACACATAACTATGGCTACACCTTC. Amino acid sequence: CASTHNYGYTF.

The genes are TRBV15 and TRBJ1-5; D is unresolved. Trimming took 1 base from V and 3 from J, leaving 7 bases between them. The germline V gene has CDR1 LNHNV and CDR2 YYDKDF (reference sequence). The CDR3 spans 14 residues. The CDR3 loop reads CATSRARNNQPQHF. CDR3 coding DNA: TGTGCCACCAGCAGAGCCCGGAACAATCAGCCCCAGCATTTT.

J is TRBJ2-2 and V is TRBV6-1, with D perhaps matching TRBD2 (7 bases). V was shortened by 1 base and J by 7 bases, with 10 bases between the two germline ends. This CDR3 contains 14 residues. In germline, CDR1 is MNHNS, CDR2 SASEGT. For the CDR3, the DNA is TGTGCCAGCAGTGAAGTAGGGGGGGGCGGGGAGCTGTTTTTT. Protein sequence: CASSEVGGGGELFF.

The chain combines TRBV7-8 with TRBJ1-1; the D gene is possibly TRBD1 (5 bases). The CDR3 totals 14 residues. The germline CDR1 and CDR2 sequences are SGHVS and FQNEAQ. The V and J ends lost 0 bases and 7 bases respectively, with 12 bases between them. The CDR3, as DNA: TGTGCCAGCAGCTTAGCGCTACGGGGGTTTGAAGCTTTCTTT. Translation gives CASSLALRGFEAFF.

The chain joins TRBV2 to TRBJ1-1, with D uncertain. CDR3 size: 12 residues. The V and J ends lost 7 bases and 1 base respectively, with 7 bases between them. The germline V gene has CDR1 SNHLY and CDR2 FYNNEI. The CDR3 is CASISGNTEAFF. The CDR3 nucleotides read TGTGCCAGCATTTCAGGGAACACTGAAGCTTTCTTT.

This chain joins TRBV12-3 or TRBV12-4 and TRBJ1-6, with 7 bases lining up with TRBD1. The CDR3 covers 13 residues. V shed 6 bases and J 7 bases; nucleotides not matched to a gene: 3. The CDR3 bases are TGTGCCAGCAGGACAGGGTCGAATTCACCCCTCCACTTT. Translated, it gives CASRTGSNSPLHF.

CDR3 protein: CATRAGGPWPDTQYF. The CDR3 DNA is TGTGCCACCAGAGCGGGGGGGCCGTGGCCAGATACGCAGTATTTT. The chain uses TRBV15 and TRBJ2-3, with 10 positions matching TRBD2. Germline values: CDR1 LNHNV, CDR2 YYDKDF (reference sequence). Trimming removed 6 bases from V and 4 bases from J; junction bases left unmatched: 7. There are 15 residues in the CDR3.

The gene calls are TRBV28 and TRBJ2-1, with D maybe TRBD2 (7 bases). V gave up 3 bases and J gave up 9 bases, with 15 bases separating them. Germline V CDR1 and CDR2: MDHEN, SYDVKM. The CDR3 covers 14 residues. Here the CDR3 reads CASSLQGGGGEQFF. Here the CDR3 DNA reads TGTGCCAGCAGTTTGCAGGGAGGGGGGGGTGAGCAGTTCTTC.